The following is a T cell receptor beta chain sequence with its context. This clonotype was found many times. The antigen it recognizes is unknown. No base quality values were provided; no much bigger clone lies one nucleotide off. CDR1 and CDR2 were assigned from the germline V gene as MDHEN and SYDVKM. The junction shows trimming of 4 bases on V and 4 bases on J, and the gene matches do not reach 6 bases of it. Counted from cysteine to phenylalanine, this CDR3 has 14 amino acids. Kept here is only the CDR3 DNA, which spans 42 bases and is read in frame from base 1. These data originate in a study of T-cell memory formation after mild COVID-19 (dated by TCRdb to 2020 to 2023). About the study as a whole: TCR sequence clusters from the two donors were found to be largely donor specific. In a couple of donors, T-cell clones that expanded and contracted after mild COVID-19 were tracked by sequencing TCRalpha and TCRbeta repertoires over time. The cohort was made up of two young adult volunteers, one female and one male, who were previously healthy.

Sequencing used an Illumina NovaSeq 6000. Using 5'RACE with constant-segment primers, TCRalpha and TCRbeta cDNA libraries were constructed, with sample barcodes and unique molecular identifiers added in the process. RNA was extracted from every sample with Trizol reagent. Library amplification was performed in two PCR steps, and a second sample barcode and Illumina TruSeq adapters were introduced in the second step. Sequencing of libraries was performed on an Illumina NovaSeq with 2 x 150 bp paired-end reads. The authors' pipeline ran thus. Demultiplexing of reads and collapsing into UMI-guided consensus sequences were performed with migec v1.2.7. Using mixcr v2.1.11, the UMI consensuses were aligned to TRA and TRB V and J templates and assembled into clonotypes. A clonotype was counted as expanded or contracted only when both edgeR and NoisET called the clonotype significant, with the noise models trained on biological replicates. For edgeR calls, the cutoffs were a false discovery rate-adjusted p below 0.01 and a log2 fold-change threshold of 1. As an exploratory analysis of dynamics, max-normalized trajectories of the 1000 most abundant clonotypes were examined with PCA combined with hierarchical clustering. Separately sequenced CD4+ and CD8+ repertoires were used to assign a CD4 or CD8 phenotype to each responding clone. TCRdb itself trimmed the public reads at Q25 with fastp, ran MiXCR and retained productive beta chains. Each CDR3 protein gets just one entry, which takes the most common genes and DNA from the rows behind it. In this record, the V and J calls reflect TCRdb's handling and not the investigators' own analysis. This sample gives some 40,000 distinct CDR3 sequences in total; 6% to 9.5% of them show up just once. Together, the top ten hold approximately 1.3% of the sample.

Beyond this particular receptor, the publication reports: SARS-CoV-2 specificity of the second-wave clones peaking on day 37 was not confirmed. Only a couple of mild cases were covered by the study, and larger cohorts that include severe cases with pre-infection samples were considered necessary. Contracting CD4+ clones turned up mainly in the CM and EM memory subsets, whereas EMRA was where CD8+ clones were enriched. Balanced CD4/CD8 phenotypes were observed for clones contracting from day 15 to 85, whereas a bias towards CD4+ was observed for a second wave of clones expanding from day 15 to 37. Some responding clones were detected in pre-infection memory, suggesting pre-existing cross-reactive memory T cells joined the SARS-CoV-2 response.

Ficoll-Paque density gradient centrifugation was the method used to isolate PBMCs. Sequencing used PBMCs or a T cell subset sorted from them (not recorded which). The chain couples TRBV28 to TRBJ2-7; 8 middle bases align to TRBD2. The receptor was isolated from a man aged 18 to 30 who had mild COVID-19 (a few samples of this study predate the infection). The sample titles of this study are shuffled in the database, so cell type and time point are left out; the donor was told from shared clones. Read as DNA, the sequence is TGTGCCAGCAGTTATAGCGGGGCCGAATACGAGCAGTACTTC. It encodes CASSYSGAEYEQYF.